The next 14 T cell receptor beta chains were all read from a single sample in a study of blood T cell repertoires in COVID-19 (dated by TCRdb to about 2020). Library generation was performed with the immunoSEQ multiplex PCR assay. TCRdb retrieved this table from immuneACCESS and kept in-frame rearrangements only. Not all clones are present; in checked studies, unresolved V genes account for under half, and no reason is known for the remainder. This sample lists over 250,000 clones; around 86% were detected once. Together, the top ten hold around a tenth of the sample. The sample consisted of peripheral blood. These receptors were obtained from a man aged 35 to 55 who had recovered from COVID-19.

This rearrangement joins TRBV3-1 (or the pseudogene TRBV3-2) to TRBJ2-6, with D possibly TRBD1 on 5 matching bases. The CDR3 totals 16 residues. From germline, CDR1 is LGHDT and CDR2 YNNKEL (reference sequence). V was cut by 0 bases and J by 0 bases, with 6 bases left in between. The CDR3 nucleotides are TGTGCCAGCAGCCAAGAACAGGACTCTGGGGCCAACGTCCTGACTTTC. Translated, it gives CASSQEQDSGANVLTF.

This chain joins TRBV15 and TRBJ1-1, with D perhaps TRBD1 (5 bases). The V gene's germline CDR1 is LNHNV and CDR2 YYDKDF (reference sequence). V lost 0 bases, J lost 2 bases, and 7 bases lay in between. The CDR3 runs to 14 residues. In DNA, the CDR3 is TGTGCCACCAGCAGAGATCAGGGAAACACTGAAGCTTTCTTT. Translated, it gives CATSRDQGNTEAFF. The full variable domain, rest sourced from reference TRBV15 and TRBJ1-1, is DAMVIQNPRYQVTQFGKPVTLSCSQTLNHNVMYWYQQKSSQAPKLLFHYYDKDFNNEADTPDNFQSRRPNTSFCFLDIRSPGLGDTAMYLCATSRDQGNTEAFFGQGTRLTVV.

The chain recombines TRBV7-2 with TRBJ1-3; 8 bases fit TRBD1. V shed 3 bases and J 4 bases; nucleotides not matched to a gene: 5. The CDR3 runs 15 residues. Germline CDR1 reads SGHTA; CDR2 reads FQGNSA. The CDR3 DNA sequence: TGTGCCAGCAGCTTCGGTCGGACAGGGGGAAACACCATATATTTT. Encoded protein: CASSFGRTGGNTIYF.

The chain combines TRBV6-2 or TRBV6-3 with TRBJ2-7, with D perhaps matching TRBD1 (6 bases). Germline lookup yields CDR1 MNHEY and CDR2 SVGEGT. This CDR3 has 13 residues. V gave up 2 bases and J gave up 7 bases, with 12 bases separating them. The DNA for the CDR3 is TGTGCCAGCAGTTACACACCAGGGGTTGAGCAGTACTTC. Protein product: CASSYTPGVEQYF.

This chain joins TRBV2 and TRBJ2-7; 7 bases line up with TRBD1. The CDR3 is 14 amino acids. The germline V gene has CDR1 SNHLY and CDR2 FYNNEI. V dropped 6 bases and J dropped 9; count of bases not matched to a gene: 14. CDR3 loop: CASSEGQSRKGQYF. DNA for the CDR3: TGTGCCAGCAGCGAGGGACAGAGCAGGAAGGGGCAGTACTTC.

The chain uses TRBV11-2 and TRBJ2-2; TRBD1 matches at 9 bases. J was trimmed by 4 bases and V by 1 base; bases with no gene match: 1. The CDR3 sequence is 15 residues long. CDR1 is SGHAT, CDR2 FQNNGV, per germline. The CDR3 sequence: CASSLGDRATGELFF. In DNA, the CDR3 is TGTGCCAGCAGCTTAGGGGACAGGGCCACCGGGGAGCTGTTTTTT.

This chain links TRBV2 with TRBJ2-2; 14 nucleotides match TRBD2. Trimming cost V 5 bases and J 4 bases; bases outside gene matches: 6. Germline CDR1 and CDR2: SNHLY and FYNNEI. This CDR3 is built from 17 residues. The CDR3 reads CASSRTSGRLTTGELFF. CDR3 nucleotides: TGTGCCAGCAGTAGGACTAGCGGGAGGTTGACCACCGGGGAGCTGTTTTTT.

The chain has TRBV9 and TRBJ2-7; tentative D call: TRBD2 (5 bases). The CDR3 consists of 14 residues. In germline, CDR1 is SGDLS, CDR2 YYNGEE. Trimming took off 3 bases at V and 3 bases at J, with 13 bases between the two ends. This CDR3 reads CASSAQSGYYEQYF. CDR3 sequence (DNA): TGTGCCAGCAGCGCCCAATCGGGGTACTACGAGCAGTACTTC.

This chain uses TRBV19 with TRBJ2-2; 7 positions agree with TRBD2. V gave up 5 bases and J gave up 6 bases; unmatched junction bases: 0. The CDR3 is 12 amino acids. Germline loops: CDR1 LNHDA, CDR2 SQIVND (reference sequence). CDR3 bases: TGTGCCAGTAGTGGACTAGCCGGGGAGCTGTTTTTT. The encoded protein is CASSGLAGELFF.

The chain is built from TRBV12-2 and TRBJ2-7; TRBD2 reflects the table's D call only, with no check against the DNA. TRBV12-2 is annotated as a pseudogene. The CDR3 is 15 residues long. CDR3 loop: CASRPGTRKSYEQYF. DNA for the CDR3: TGTGCAAGTCGCCCCGGGACTAGGAAGTCCTACGAGCAGTACTTC.

This clone came up once. This rearrangement joins TRBV7-2 to TRBJ2-3; the match to TRBD2 covers 13 bases. The CDR3 extends over 18 amino acids. The germline V gene encodes CDR1 SGHTA and CDR2 FQGNSA. Unmatched junction bases numbered 5, after V lost 0 bases and J lost 2 bases. The CDR3 nucleotides are TGTGCCAGCAGCTTAGCTACTAGCGGGAGGGCCCCCACAGATACGCAGTATTTT. This encodes CASSLATSGRAPTDTQYF.

This clone occurred a few times. The gene calls are TRBV6-2 or TRBV6-3 and TRBJ2-6; D not resolved. V lost 0 bases and J 4 bases, leaving 10 bases between the germline ends. The CDR3 length is 16 residues. Per the germline V gene, CDR1 is MNHEY and CDR2 is SVGEGT. The CDR3 DNA sequence: TGTGCCAGCAGTTACTCGGCCATCCCCGGGGCCAACGTCCTGACTTTC. It encodes CASSYSAIPGANVLTF.

The chain is built from TRBV27 and TRBJ2-7; a possible D gene is TRBD2 (5 bases). Trimming took 6 bases from V and 5 from J, leaving 17 bases between them. Germline values: CDR1 MNHEY, CDR2 SMNVEV (reference sequence). There are 14 residues in the CDR3. CDR3 protein: CASSRPGRGNEQYF. The CDR3 DNA reads as TGTGCCAGCAGCCGTCCCGGACGAGGGAACGAGCAGTACTTC.

This rearrangement joins TRBV3-1 (or the pseudogene TRBV3-2) to TRBJ2-7; the match to TRBD2 covers 8 bases. The length of the CDR3 is 14 residues. Looked up from germline, CDR1 is LGHDT and CDR2 is YNNKEL (reference sequence). With V trimmed by 4 bases and J by 7 bases, 9 bases remained unmatched. CDR3 nucleotides: TGTGCCAGCAGCCCGGCGGCAGCGGGAGTTGAGCAGTACTTC. This gives the protein CASSPAAAGVEQYF.